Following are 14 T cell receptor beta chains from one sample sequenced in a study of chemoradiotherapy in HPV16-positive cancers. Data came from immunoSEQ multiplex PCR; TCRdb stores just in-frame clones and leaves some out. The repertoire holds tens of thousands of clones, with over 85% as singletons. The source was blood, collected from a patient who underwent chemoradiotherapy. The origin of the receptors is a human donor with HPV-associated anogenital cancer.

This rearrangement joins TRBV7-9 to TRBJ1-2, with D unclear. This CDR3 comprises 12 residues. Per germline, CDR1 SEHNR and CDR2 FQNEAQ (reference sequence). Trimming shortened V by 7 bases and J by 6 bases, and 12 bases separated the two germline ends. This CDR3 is CASTQGGNGYTF. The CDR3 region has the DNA TGTGCCAGCACCCAAGGCGGAAATGGCTACACCTTC. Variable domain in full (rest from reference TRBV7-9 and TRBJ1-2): DTGVSQNPRHKITKRGQNVTFRCDPISEHNRLYWYRQTLGQGPEFLTYFQNEAQLEKSRLLSDRFSAERPKGSFSTLEIQRTEQGDSAMYLCASTQGGNGYTFGSGTRLTVV.

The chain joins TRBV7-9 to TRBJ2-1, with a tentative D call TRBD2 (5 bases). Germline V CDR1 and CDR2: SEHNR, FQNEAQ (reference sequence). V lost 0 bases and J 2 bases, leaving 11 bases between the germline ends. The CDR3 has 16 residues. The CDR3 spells CASSLAASWAYNEQFF. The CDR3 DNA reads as TGTGCCAGCAGCTTAGCCGCTAGCTGGGCCTACAATGAGCAGTTCTTC.

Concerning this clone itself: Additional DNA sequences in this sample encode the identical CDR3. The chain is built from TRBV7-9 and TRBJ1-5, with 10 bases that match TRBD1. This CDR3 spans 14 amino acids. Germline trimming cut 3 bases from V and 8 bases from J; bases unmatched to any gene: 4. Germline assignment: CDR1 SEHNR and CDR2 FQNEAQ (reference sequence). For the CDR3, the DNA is TGTGCCAGCAGCTTGGGACAGGGGCTCGAGCCCCAGCATTTT. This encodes CASSLGQGLEPQHF. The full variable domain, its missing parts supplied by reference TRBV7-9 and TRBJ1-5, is DTGVSQNPRHKITKRGQNVTFRCDPISEHNRLYWYRQTLGQGPEFLTYFQNEAQLEKSRLLSDRFSAERPKGSFSTLEIQRTEQGDSAMYLCASSLGQGLEPQHFGDGTRLSIL.

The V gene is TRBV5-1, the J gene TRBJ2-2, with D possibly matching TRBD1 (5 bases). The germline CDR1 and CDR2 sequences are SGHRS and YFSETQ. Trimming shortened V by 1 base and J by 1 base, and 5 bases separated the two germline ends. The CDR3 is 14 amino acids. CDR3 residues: CASSLTGNTGELFF. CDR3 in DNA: TGCGCCAGCAGCTTGACAGGGAACACCGGGGAGCTGTTTTTT.

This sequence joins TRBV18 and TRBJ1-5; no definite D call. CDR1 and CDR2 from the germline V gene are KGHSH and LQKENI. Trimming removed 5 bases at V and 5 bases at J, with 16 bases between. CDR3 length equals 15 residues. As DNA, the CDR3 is TGTGCCAGCTCAACATGGACGGCCGGGGATCAGCCCCAGCATTTT. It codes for CASSTWTAGDQPQHF.

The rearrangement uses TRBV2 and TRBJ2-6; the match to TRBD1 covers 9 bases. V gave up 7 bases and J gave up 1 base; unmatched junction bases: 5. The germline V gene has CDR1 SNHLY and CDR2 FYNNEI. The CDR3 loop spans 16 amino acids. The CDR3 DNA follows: TGTGCCAGCACCCGGACAGGGGTATCTGGGGCCAACGTCCTGACTTTC. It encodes CASTRTGVSGANVLTF.

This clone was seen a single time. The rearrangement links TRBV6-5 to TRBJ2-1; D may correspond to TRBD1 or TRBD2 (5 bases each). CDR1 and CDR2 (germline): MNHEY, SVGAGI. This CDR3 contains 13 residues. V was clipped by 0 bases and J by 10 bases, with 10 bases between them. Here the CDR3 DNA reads TGTGCCAGCAGTTACTCGGGGGTTAAAGAGCAGTTCTTC. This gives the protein CASSYSGVKEQFF.

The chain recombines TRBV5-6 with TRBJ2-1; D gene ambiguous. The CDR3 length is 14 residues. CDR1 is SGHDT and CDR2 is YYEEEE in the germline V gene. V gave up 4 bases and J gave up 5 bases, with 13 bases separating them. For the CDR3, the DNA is TGTGCCAGCAGCCCTCAAGGGTTCCACAATGAGCAGTTCTTC. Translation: CASSPQGFHNEQFF. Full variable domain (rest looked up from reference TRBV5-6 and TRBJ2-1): DAGVTQSPTHLIKTRGQQVTLRCSPKSGHDTVSWYQQALGQGPQFIFQYYEEEERQRGNFPDRFSGHQFPNYSSELNVNALLLGDSALYLCASSPQGFHNEQFFGPGTRLTVL.

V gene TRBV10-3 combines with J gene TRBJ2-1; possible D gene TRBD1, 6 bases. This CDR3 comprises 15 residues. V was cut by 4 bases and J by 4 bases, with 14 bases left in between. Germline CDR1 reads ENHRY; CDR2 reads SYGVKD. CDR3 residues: CAISGQEEVYNEQFF. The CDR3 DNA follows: TGTGCCATCAGTGGACAGGAGGAGGTTTACAATGAGCAGTTCTTC.

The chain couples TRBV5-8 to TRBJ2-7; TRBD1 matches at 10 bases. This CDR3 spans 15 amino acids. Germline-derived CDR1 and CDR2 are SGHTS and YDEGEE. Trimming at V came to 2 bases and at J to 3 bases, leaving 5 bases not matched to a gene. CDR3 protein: CASSFRTGGNYEQYF. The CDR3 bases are TGTGCCAGCAGCTTCAGGACAGGGGGGAACTACGAGCAGTACTTC.

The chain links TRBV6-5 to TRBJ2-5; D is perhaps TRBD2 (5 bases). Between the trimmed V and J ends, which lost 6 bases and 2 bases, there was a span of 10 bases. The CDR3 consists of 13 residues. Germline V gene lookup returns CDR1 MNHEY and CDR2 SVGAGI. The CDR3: CASSRGWQETQYF. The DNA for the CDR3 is TGTGCCAGCAGCCGAGGGTGGCAAGAGACCCAGTACTTC.

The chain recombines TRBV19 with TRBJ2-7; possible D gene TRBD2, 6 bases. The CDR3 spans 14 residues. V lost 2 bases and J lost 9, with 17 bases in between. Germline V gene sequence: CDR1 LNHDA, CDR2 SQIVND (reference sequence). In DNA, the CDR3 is TGTGCCAGTAGTATATCCCCTCGGAGGGGTGTGCAGTACTTC. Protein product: CASSISPRRGVQYF.

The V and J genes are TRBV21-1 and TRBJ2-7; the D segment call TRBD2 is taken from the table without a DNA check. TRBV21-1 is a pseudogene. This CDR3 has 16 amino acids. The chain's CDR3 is CASSKHGSGGTYEQYF. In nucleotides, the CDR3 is TGTGCCAGCAGCAAACATGGTAGCGGGGGGACCTACGAGCAGTACTTC.

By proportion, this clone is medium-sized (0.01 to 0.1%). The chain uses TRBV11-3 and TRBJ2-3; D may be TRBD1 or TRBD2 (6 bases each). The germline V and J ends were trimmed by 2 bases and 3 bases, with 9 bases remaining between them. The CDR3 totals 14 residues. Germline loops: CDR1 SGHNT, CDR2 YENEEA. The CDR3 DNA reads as TGTGCCAGCAGCTTATGGGGGGCGACAGATACGCAGTATTTT. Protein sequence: CASSLWGATDTQYF.